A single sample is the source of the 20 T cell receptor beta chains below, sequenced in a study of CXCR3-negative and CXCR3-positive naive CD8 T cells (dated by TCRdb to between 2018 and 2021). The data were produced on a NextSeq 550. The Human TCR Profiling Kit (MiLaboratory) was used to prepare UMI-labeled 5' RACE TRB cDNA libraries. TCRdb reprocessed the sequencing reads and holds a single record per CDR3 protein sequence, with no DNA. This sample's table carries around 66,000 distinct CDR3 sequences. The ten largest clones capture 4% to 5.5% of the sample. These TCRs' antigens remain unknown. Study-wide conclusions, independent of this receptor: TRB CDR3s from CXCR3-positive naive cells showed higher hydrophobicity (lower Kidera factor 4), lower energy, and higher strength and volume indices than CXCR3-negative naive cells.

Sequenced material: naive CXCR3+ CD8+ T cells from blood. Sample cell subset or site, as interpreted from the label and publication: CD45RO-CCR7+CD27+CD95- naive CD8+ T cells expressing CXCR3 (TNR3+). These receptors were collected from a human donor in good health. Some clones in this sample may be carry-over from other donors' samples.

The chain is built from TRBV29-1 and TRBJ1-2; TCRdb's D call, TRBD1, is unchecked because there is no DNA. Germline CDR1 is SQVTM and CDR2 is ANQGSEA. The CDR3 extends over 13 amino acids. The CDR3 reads CSVIAGGEDGYTF.

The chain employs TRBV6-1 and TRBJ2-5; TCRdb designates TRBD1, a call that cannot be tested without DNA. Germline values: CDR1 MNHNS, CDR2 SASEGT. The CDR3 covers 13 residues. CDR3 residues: CASSEWTVQTQYF.

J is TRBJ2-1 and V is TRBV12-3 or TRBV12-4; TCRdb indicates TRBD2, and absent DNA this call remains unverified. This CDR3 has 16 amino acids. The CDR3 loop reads CASSSRRLAGNNEQFF.

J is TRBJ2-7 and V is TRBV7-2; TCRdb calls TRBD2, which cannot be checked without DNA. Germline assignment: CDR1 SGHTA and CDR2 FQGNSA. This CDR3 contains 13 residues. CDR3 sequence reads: CASSGGPAYEQYF.

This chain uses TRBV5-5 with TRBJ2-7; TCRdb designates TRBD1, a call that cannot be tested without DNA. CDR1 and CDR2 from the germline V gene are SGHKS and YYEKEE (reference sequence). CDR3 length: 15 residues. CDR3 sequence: CASSREQGFRYEQYF. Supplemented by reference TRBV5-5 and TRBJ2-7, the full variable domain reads DAGVTQSPTHLIKTRGQQVTLRCSPISGHKSVSWYQQVLGQGPQFIFQYYEKEERGRGNFPDRFSARQFPNYSSELNVNALLLGDSALYLCASSREQGFRYEQYFGPGTRLTVT.

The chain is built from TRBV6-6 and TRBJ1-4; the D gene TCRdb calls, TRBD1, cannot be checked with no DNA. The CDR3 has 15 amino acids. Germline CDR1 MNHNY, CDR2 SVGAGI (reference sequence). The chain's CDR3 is CASNPRRSTNEKLFF.

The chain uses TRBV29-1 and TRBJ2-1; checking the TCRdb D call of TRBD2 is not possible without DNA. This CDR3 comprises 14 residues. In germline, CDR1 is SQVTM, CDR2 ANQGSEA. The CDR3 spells CSVLPPLADNEQFF.

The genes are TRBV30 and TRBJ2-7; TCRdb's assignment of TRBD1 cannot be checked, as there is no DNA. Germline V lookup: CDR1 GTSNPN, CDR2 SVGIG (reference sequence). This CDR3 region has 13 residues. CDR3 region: CAGWTGADYEQYF.

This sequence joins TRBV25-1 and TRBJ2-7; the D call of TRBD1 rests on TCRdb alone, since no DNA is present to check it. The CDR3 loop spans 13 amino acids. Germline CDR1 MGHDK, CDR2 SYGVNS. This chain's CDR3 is CASKGRRNYEQYF.

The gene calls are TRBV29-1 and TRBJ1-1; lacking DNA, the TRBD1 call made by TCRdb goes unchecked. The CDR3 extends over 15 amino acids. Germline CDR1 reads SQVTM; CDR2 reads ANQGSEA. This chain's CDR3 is CSVENTGTDYPEAFF.

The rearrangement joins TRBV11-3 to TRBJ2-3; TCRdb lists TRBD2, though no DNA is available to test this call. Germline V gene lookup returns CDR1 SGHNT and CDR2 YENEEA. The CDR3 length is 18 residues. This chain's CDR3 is CASSLGLGGDYYTDTQYF.

CDR3: CASSGHRTTNEKLFF. The chain combines TRBV25-1 with TRBJ1-4. CDR1 and CDR2 (germline): MGHDK, SYGVNS. This CDR3 has 15 residues.

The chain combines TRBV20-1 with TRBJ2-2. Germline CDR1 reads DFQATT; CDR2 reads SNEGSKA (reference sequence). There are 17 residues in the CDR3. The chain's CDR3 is CSARGQIKTPGTGELFF.

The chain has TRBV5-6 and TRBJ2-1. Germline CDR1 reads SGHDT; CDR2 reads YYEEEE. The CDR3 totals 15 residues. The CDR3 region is CASSADRGPYNEQFF.

CDR3 amino acids: CSVEQGAARASGNTIYF. This sequence joins TRBV29-1 and TRBJ1-3; TCRdb lists TRBD1, though no DNA is available to test this call. The CDR3 consists of 17 residues. Germline V gene data show CDR1 as SQVTM and CDR2 as ANQGSEA. The variable domain in full, with the rest retrieved from reference TRBV29-1 and TRBJ1-3, is SAVISQKPSRDICQRGTSLTIQCQVDSQVTMMFWYRQQPGQSLTLIATANQGSEATYESGFVIDKFPISRPNLTFSTLTVSNMSPEDSSIYLCSVEQGAARASGNTIYFGEGSWLTVV.

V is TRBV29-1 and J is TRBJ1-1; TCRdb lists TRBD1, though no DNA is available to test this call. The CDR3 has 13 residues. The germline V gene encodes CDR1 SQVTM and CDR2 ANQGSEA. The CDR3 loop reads CSVESGADAEAFF.

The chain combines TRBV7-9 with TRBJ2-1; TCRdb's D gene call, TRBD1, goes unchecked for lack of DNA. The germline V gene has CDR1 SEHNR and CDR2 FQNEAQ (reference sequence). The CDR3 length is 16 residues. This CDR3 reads CASSFGAGQRNNEQFF.

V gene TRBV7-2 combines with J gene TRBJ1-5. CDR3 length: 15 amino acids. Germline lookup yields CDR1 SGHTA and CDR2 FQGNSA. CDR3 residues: CASSLERGSNQPQHF.

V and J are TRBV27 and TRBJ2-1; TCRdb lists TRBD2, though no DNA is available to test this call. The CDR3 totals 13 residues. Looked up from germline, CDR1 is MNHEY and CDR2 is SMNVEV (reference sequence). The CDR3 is CASSTGEAHEQFF.

The CDR3 reads CASSPWDSEVGGNYGYTF. The V gene is TRBV18, the J gene TRBJ1-2; TCRdb designates TRBD1, a call that cannot be tested without DNA. This CDR3 has 18 amino acids. Germline assignment: CDR1 KGHSH and CDR2 LQKENI.